Given below is one TCR beta chain in context. Germline V gene sequence: CDR1 SGDLS, CDR2 YYNGEE. Trimming took 2 bases from V and 2 from J, leaving 3 bases between them. This CDR3 is 12 amino acids long. The sample comes from a study of blood T cell repertoires in COVID-19. The assay was immunoSEQ multiplex PCR, and TCRdb's table has in-frame clones only and misses some. The data contain 85,000 to 100,000 clones, 84% of them singletons. The clonotype was recovered from a human donor in a cohort sampled during active COVID-19. The sample was peripheral blood. The genes are TRBV9 and TRBJ2-3; no firm D call. The CDR3 is CASSVSTDTQYF. In DNA, the CDR3 is TGTGCCAGCAGCGTCTCCACAGATACGCAGTATTTT.